The 14 T cell receptor beta chains below all came from one sample that was sequenced in a study of blood T cell repertoires in COVID-19. Some clones are missing from TCRdb's copy, which holds only in-frame ones; the method was immunoSEQ multiplex PCR. Here the sample spans about 400,000 clones, 88% being singletons. The sequenced sample was PBMCs or T cells enriched from blood (not recorded which). These receptors all come from a woman aged 40 to 50 with acute COVID-19.

The chain uses TRBV9 and TRBJ2-1, with 12 bases that match TRBD2. Germline V gene data show CDR1 as SGDLS and CDR2 as YYNGEE. After removal of 2 bases from V and 6 bases from J, the junction contained 9 bases not matched to a gene. The CDR3 extends over 17 amino acids. The CDR3 sequence is CASSVSDLAGGLNEQFF. CDR3 sequence (DNA): TGTGCCAGCAGCGTTTCCGATCTAGCGGGGGGGCTCAATGAGCAGTTCTTC.

V and J are TRBV19 and TRBJ1-2, with 11 bases matching TRBD1. V lost 4 bases, J lost 5 bases, and 6 bases stayed unmatched. Germline lookup yields CDR1 LNHDA and CDR2 SQIVND (reference sequence). The length of the CDR3 is 15 residues. Here the CDR3 reads CASSTWTGGNYGYTF. The CDR3 DNA sequence: TGTGCCAGTAGTACTTGGACAGGGGGCAATTATGGCTACACCTTC.

The CDR3 DNA reads as TGTGCCAGCACAGGGTGGAACTATGGCTACACCTTC. This translates into CASTGWNYGYTF. This rearrangement joins TRBV6-5 to TRBJ1-2; possibly TRBD1 for D (5 bases). Germline loops: CDR1 MNHEY, CDR2 SVGAGI. The CDR3 consists of 12 residues. V was trimmed by 7 bases and J by 2 bases, leaving 8 bases between them.

This chain connects TRBV4-1 to TRBJ2-3; 13 nucleotides match TRBD2. The CDR3 runs to 17 residues. Looked up from germline, CDR1 is MGHRA and CDR2 is YSYEKL. V dropped 5 bases and J dropped 2; count of bases not matched to a gene: 7. CDR3 residues: CASSSRLAGGPTDTQYF. The CDR3 bases are TGCGCCAGCAGCTCGCGACTAGCGGGGGGCCCCACAGATACGCAGTATTTT.

The chain couples TRBV18 to TRBJ1-2, with TRBD1 matching 7 bases. Germline V gives CDR1 KGHSH, CDR2 LQKENI. The CDR3 runs 15 residues. V lost 6 bases, J lost 6 bases, and 13 bases stayed unmatched. The DNA of the CDR3 is TGTGCCAGCTCCCCAGCAGGGGCGCAGGGGGATGGCTACACCTTC. It translates to CASSPAGAQGDGYTF.

The chain links TRBV20-1 to TRBJ1-2; D might be TRBD1 (6 bases). The germline gives CDR1 DFQATT, CDR2 SNEGSKA (reference sequence). V lost 3 bases and J lost 7, with 15 bases in between. This CDR3 spans 13 amino acids. CDR3 region: CSASKGVPGGYTF. The CDR3 coding sequence is TGCAGTGCTAGTAAGGGGGTTCCCGGTGGCTACACCTTC.

The chain uses TRBV15 and TRBJ1-2; TRBD1 agrees at 11 bases. Per germline, CDR1 LNHNV and CDR2 YYDKDF (reference sequence). The CDR3 has 15 residues. V lost 2 bases and J lost 5; bases outside the gene matches: 4. CDR3 amino acids: CATSRPGQGDYGYTF. In DNA, the CDR3 is TGTGCCACCAGCAGACCGGGACAGGGGGATTATGGCTACACCTTC.

This chain connects TRBV19 to TRBJ1-2, with TRBD1 as a possible D gene (6 bases). The V end was cut by 3 bases, the J end by 5 bases, with 13 bases between. Germline loops: CDR1 LNHDA, CDR2 SQIVND (reference sequence). The CDR3 extends over 14 amino acids. CDR3 in amino acids: CASSIGQLTYGYTF. Here the CDR3 DNA reads TGTGCCAGTAGTATTGGACAGTTGACTTATGGCTACACCTTC.

The chain carries TRBV7-9 and TRBJ1-4; a weak D match, TRBD1 (6 bases). V lost 1 base, J lost 8 bases, and 20 bases lay in between. Germline values: CDR1 SEHNR, CDR2 FQNEAQ (reference sequence). The CDR3 has 17 amino acids. CDR3 sequence reads: CASSLVGPGQAKEKLFF. The CDR3 nucleotides are TGTGCCAGCAGCTTAGTGGGTCCGGGACAAGCAAAGGAAAAACTGTTTTTT.

V is TRBV5-8 and J is TRBJ2-4; maybe TRBD2 (6 bases). CDR3 size: 15 residues. Trimming took 0 bases from V and 6 from J, leaving 13 bases between them. Germline V lookup: CDR1 SGHTS, CDR2 YDEGEE. CDR3 amino acids: CASSLVARRGNIQYF. For the CDR3, the DNA is TGTGCCAGCAGCTTGGTGGCACGGAGGGGAAACATTCAGTACTTC.

This sequence joins TRBV18 and TRBJ1-2, with D possibly TRBD1 on 6 matching bases. Germline CDR1 and CDR2: KGHSH and LQKENI. Trimming cost V 3 bases and J 6 bases, with 14 bases left between them. This CDR3 has 14 residues. CDR3 nucleotide sequence: TGTGCCAGCTCACCGCCACAGGGATGGGATGGCTACACCTTC. Translation: CASSPPQGWDGYTF.

This chain connects TRBV20-1 to TRBJ1-5; possible D gene TRBD1, 5 bases. Deletions cut 3 bases from V and 2 bases from J, with 17 bases between. CDR1 and CDR2 from the germline V gene are DFQATT and SNEGSKA (reference sequence). CDR3 length: 16 residues. CDR3 DNA: TGCAGTGCTAGTGAAACAGGCGAACCTCGCAATCAGCCCCAGCATTTT. Protein product: CSASETGEPRNQPQHF.

This chain joins TRBV30 and TRBJ1-1; the D gene is possibly TRBD1 (5 bases). CDR3 length: 13 residues. Germline V gives CDR1 GTSNPN, CDR2 SVGIG (reference sequence). V lost 3 bases and J lost 7, with 15 bases in between. CDR3 coding DNA: TGTGCCTGGAGCCAAGGGGCAGCCGTTGAAGCTTTCTTT. This encodes CAWSQGAAVEAFF.

V and J are TRBV5-4 and TRBJ1-6; perhaps TRBD1 as D (5 bases). The CDR3 runs to 16 residues. Germline CDR1 and CDR2: SGHNT and YYREEE (reference sequence). V lost 0 bases to trimming and J lost 7 bases, with 14 bases between them. CDR3 in DNA: TGTGCCAGCAGCTTGGGGCGGGGCAGCAACAATTCACCCCTCCACTTT. Its protein product is CASSLGRGSNNSPLHF.